This TCR beta chain was captured in a study of CD8 T cells in Susac syndrome. Losses at the gene ends were 5 bases for V and 1 base for J; bases not matched to a gene: 6. The length of the CDR3 is 15 residues. TCR beta sequences were obtained from blood CD8+ and CD4+ T cells. TEMRA cells were FACS-enriched and CD8+ and CD4+ T cells negatively isolated. RNA was extracted with the RNeasy kit, and a quantity of about 0.5 to 1 ug was reverse transcribed using random hexamers. MiXCR, run by TCRdb on the immunoSEQ multiplex PCR reads, gives a single entry per CDR3 protein. Found here are about 130,000 distinct CDR3 sequences, 90% to 95% of them singletons; the top ten hold less than 0.4%.

This TCR derives from a human donor with multiple sclerosis. This rearrangement joins TRBV12-3 or TRBV12-4 to TRBJ1-2; TRBD1 aligns across 8 bases. The material sequenced was CD8+ T cells from PBMCs. CDR3 in DNA: TGTGCCAGCAGTCCTAGGGACAGGAGTAACTATGGCTACACCTTC. Encoded protein: CASSPRDRSNYGYTF.